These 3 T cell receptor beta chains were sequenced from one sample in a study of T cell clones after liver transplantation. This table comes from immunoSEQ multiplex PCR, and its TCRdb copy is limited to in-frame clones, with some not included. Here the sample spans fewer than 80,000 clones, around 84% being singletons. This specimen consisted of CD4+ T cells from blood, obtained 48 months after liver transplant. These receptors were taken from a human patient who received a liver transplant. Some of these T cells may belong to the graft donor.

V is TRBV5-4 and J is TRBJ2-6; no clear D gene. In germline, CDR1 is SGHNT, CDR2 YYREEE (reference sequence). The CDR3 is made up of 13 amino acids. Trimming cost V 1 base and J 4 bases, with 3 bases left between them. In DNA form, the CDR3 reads TGTGCCAGCAGCTTGCTGGGGGCCAACGTCCTGACTTTC. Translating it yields CASSLLGANVLTF.

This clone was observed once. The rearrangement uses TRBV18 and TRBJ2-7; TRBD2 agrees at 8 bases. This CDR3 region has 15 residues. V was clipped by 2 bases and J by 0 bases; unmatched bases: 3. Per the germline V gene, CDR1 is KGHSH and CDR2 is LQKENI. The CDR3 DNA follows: TGTGCCAGCTCACCAGCTAGCGGGTCCTCCTACGAGCAGTACTTC. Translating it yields CASSPASGSSYEQYF.

Written as DNA, the CDR3 is TGTGCCAGCAGTTTAAGTACAGGGGGAGAGACCCAGTACTTC. It translates to CASSLSTGGETQYF. The V call is TRBV28, the J call TRBJ2-5; 8 nucleotides agree with TRBD1. The CDR3 sequence is 14 residues long. J gave up 4 bases and V 2 bases, and 3 bases lay outside the gene matches. The germline V gene has CDR1 MDHEN and CDR2 SYDVKM.